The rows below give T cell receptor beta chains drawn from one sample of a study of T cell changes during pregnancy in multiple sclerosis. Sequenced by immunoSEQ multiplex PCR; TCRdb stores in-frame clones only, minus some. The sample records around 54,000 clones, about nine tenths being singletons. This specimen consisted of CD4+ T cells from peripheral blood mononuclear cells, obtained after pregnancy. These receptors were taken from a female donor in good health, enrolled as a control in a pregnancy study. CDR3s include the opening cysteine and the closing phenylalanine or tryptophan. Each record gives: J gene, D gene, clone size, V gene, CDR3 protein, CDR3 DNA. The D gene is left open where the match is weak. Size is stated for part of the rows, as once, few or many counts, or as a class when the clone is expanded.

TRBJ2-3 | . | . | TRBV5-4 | CASSLSDTQYF | TGTGCCAGCAGCTTGTCTGATACGCAGTATTTT
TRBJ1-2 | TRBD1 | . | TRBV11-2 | CASSSDRGYGYTF | TGTGCCAGCAGCTCGGACAGGGGATATGGCTACACCTTC
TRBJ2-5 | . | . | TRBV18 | CASSPPGRYQETQYF | TGTGCCAGCTCACCACCGGGGAGGTACCAAGAGACCCAGTACTTC
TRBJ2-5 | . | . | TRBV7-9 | CASSVIATETQYF | TGTGCCAGCTCTGTAATAGCCACCGAGACCCAGTACTTC
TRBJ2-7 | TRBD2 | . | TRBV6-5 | CASSVSSGAYEQYF | TGTGCCAGCAGTGTATCTAGCGGAGCCTACGAGCAGTACTTC
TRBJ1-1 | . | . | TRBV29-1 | CSVLGQSMNTEAFF | TGCAGCGTTCTCGGACAGTCAATGAACACTGAAGCTTTCTTT
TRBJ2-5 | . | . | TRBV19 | CASSIGAGAETQYF | TGTGCCAGTAGTATTGGGGCAGGGGCAGAGACCCAGTACTTC
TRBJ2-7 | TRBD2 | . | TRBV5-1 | CASRVERGVYEQYF | TGCGCCAGCAGGGTCGAGCGGGGAGTCTACGAGCAGTACTTC
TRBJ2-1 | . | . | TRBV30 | CAWSANLGDEQFF | TGTGCCTGGAGTGCTAACCTAGGGGATGAGCAGTTCTTC
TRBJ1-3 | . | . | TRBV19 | CASSIDTVSGNTIYF | TGTGCCAGTAGTATAGATACTGTCTCTGGAAACACCATATATTTT
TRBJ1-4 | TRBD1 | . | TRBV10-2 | CASSKQGFNEKLFF | TGCGCCAGCAGTAAACAGGGGTTTAATGAAAAACTGTTTTTT
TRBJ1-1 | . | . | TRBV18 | CASSRSATEVRAGTNTEAFF | TGTGCCAGCTCACGGTCCGCGACGGAAGTTCGCGCGGGAACGAACACTGAAGCTTTCTTT
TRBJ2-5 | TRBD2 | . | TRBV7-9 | CASSLELAGGPETQYF | TGTGCCAGCAGCTTAGAACTAGCGGGGGGCCCAGAGACCCAGTACTTC
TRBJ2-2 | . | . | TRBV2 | CASSGQGSTGELFF | TGTGCCAGCAGTGGGCAGGGTAGCACCGGGGAGCTGTTTTTT
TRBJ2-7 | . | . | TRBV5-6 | CASSRGGKYEQYF | TGTGCCAGCAGCCGGGGTGGAAAATACGAGCAGTACTTC
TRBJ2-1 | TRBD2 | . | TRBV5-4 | CASSLGGTSGNNEQFF | TGTGCCAGCAGCTTGGGTGGGACTAGCGGGAACAATGAGCAGTTCTTC
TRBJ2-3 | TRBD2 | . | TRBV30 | CAWSHSGGTDTQYF | TGTGCCTGGAGTCATAGCGGGGGGACAGATACGCAGTATTTT
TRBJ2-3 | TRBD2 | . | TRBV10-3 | CAISGGGLAGSTRTDTQYF | TGTGCCATCAGTGGGGGGGGACTAGCGGGATCCACCCGCACAGATACGCAGTATTTT
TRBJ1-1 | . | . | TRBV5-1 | CASRGGALSWDTEAFF | TGCGCCAGCAGAGGAGGGGCCCTCTCTTGGGACACTGAAGCTTTCTTT
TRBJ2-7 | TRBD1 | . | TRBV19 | CASRKGAGLTYEQYF | TGTGCCAGTAGAAAGGGGGCAGGTCTGACCTACGAGCAGTACTTC
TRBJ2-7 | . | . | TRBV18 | CASDIRGSSYEQYF | TGTGCCAGCGACATCCGTGGCTCAAGCTACGAGCAGTACTTC
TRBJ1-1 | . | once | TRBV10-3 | CAIKEMMNTEAFF | TGTGCCATCAAAGAGATGATGAACACTGAAGCTTTCTTT
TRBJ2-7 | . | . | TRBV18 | CASSPPIWESSYEQYF | TGTGCCAGCTCACCACCGATATGGGAGAGCTCCTACGAGCAGTACTTC
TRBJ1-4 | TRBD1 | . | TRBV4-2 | CASSQETLGQGYEKLFF | TGTGCCAGCAGCCAAGAAACATTAGGACAGGGGTACGAAAAACTGTTTTTT
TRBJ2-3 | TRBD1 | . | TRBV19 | CASSIGRQGARADTQYF | TGTGCCAGTAGTATAGGCCGCCAGGGGGCGCGGGCAGATACGCAGTATTTT
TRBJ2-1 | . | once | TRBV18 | CASSPGPLGSDLGEQFF | TGTGCCAGCTCACCAGGGCCGCTGGGATCGGACTTGGGTGAGCAGTTCTTC
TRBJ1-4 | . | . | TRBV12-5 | CASGLVLSANEKLFF | TGTGCTAGTGGTTTAGTATTAAGCGCTAATGAAAAACTGTTTTTT
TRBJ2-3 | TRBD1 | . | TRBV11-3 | CASSLDRATDTQYF | TGTGCCAGCAGCTTGGACAGGGCCACAGATACGCAGTATTTT
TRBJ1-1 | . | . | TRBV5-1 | CASSLGLMNTEAFF | TGCGCCAGCAGCTTGGGACTCATGAACACTGAAGCTTTCTTT
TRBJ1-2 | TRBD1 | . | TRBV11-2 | CASSLDTGGAGGYTF | TGTGCCAGCAGCTTAGATACAGGGGGCGCGGGAGGCTACACCTTC
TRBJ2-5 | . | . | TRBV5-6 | CASSRGVRGQETQYF | TGTGCCAGCAGCCGGGGGGTCAGGGGCCAAGAGACCCAGTACTTC
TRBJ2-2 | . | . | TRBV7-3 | CASSLTSSRGTGELFF | TGTGCCAGCAGCTTAACTTCTAGCAGGGGCACCGGGGAGCTGTTTTTT
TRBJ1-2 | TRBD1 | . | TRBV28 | CASSSGQGGGYTF | TGTGCCAGCAGCTCGGGACAGGGCGGCGGCTACACCTTC
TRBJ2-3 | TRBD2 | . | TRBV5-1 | CASSSGLAGTDTQYF | TGCGCCAGCAGCTCTGGACTAGCGGGAACAGATACGCAGTATTTT
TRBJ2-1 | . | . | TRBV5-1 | CASSGTPRYNEQFF | TGCGCCAGCAGCGGGACTCCCCGTTACAATGAGCAGTTCTTC
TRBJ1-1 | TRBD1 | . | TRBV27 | CASSRLTGVGTEAFF | TGTGCCAGCAGTCGACTTACAGGGGTCGGCACTGAAGCTTTCTTT
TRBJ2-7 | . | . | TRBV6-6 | CASSKADGKYF | TGTGCCAGCAGCAAAGCGGATGGCAAGTACTTC
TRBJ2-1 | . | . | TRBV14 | CASSQDIGLPYNEQFF | TGTGCCAGCAGCCAAGATATAGGACTGCCCTACAATGAGCAGTTCTTC
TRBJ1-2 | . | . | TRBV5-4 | CASNRGEGNGYTF | TGTGCCAGCAACCGCGGGGAGGGGAATGGCTACACCTTC
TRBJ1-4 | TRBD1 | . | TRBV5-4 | CASSSQGAGEKLFF | TGTGCCAGCAGTTCACAGGGGGCAGGGGAAAAACTGTTTTTT
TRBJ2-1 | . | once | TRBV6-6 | CASSYSMAEQFF | TGTGCCAGCAGTTACTCGATGGCTGAGCAGTTCTTC
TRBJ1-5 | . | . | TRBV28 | CASRQGLGQPQHF | TGTGCCAGCAGGCAGGGATTGGGGCAGCCCCAGCATTTT
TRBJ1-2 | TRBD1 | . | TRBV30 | CAWRRDRPYGYTF | TGTGCCTGGAGGCGGGACAGGCCCTATGGCTACACCTTC
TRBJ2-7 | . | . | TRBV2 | CASSEEMGSEYEQYF | TGTGCCAGCAGTGAAGAGATGGGCAGTGAGTACGAGCAGTACTTC
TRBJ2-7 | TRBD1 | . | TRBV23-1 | CASSDPSGQGFNEQYF | TGCGCCAGCTCCGATCCGTCCGGACAGGGTTTCAACGAGCAGTACTTC
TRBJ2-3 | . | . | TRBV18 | CASSPEGGAITDTQYF | TGTGCCAGCTCACCCGAGGGCGGAGCAATCACAGATACGCAGTATTTT
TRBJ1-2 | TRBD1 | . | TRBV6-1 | CASSGTGNYGYTF | TGTGCCAGCAGCGGGACAGGGAACTATGGCTACACCTTC
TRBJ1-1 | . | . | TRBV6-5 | CASTDSGGTEAFF | TGTGCCAGCACGGACTCGGGTGGGACTGAAGCTTTCTTT
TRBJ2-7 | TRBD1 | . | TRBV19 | CATKYSRGPTYEQYF | TGTGCCACCAAATACTCCAGGGGGCCAACCTACGAGCAGTACTTC
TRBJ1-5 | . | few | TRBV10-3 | CATNRAPENQPQHF | TGTGCCACGAACAGGGCCCCAGAAAATCAGCCCCAGCATTTT
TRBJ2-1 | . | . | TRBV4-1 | CASSQDRAGTDNEQFF | TGCGCCAGCAGCCAAGATCGGGCGGGAACCGACAATGAGCAGTTCTTC
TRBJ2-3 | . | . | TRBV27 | CASSSERRDTQYF | TGTGCCAGCAGTTCAGAACGCCGAGATACGCAGTATTTT
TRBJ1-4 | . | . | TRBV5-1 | CASSLAGSANEKLFF | TGCGCCAGCAGCTTGGCGGGTAGTGCTAATGAAAAACTGTTTTTT
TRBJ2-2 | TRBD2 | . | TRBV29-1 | CSVGGLSSGGPGELFF | TGCAGCGTTGGGGGGCTTTCGAGCGGGGGTCCCGGGGAGCTGTTTTTT
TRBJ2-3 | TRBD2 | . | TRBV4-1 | CASSQDPELADFTQYF | TGCGCCAGCAGCCAAGATCCCGAACTAGCGGATTTTACGCAGTATTTT
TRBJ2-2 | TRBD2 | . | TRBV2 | CASSVLAGGPTGELFF | TGTGCCAGCAGTGTTTTAGCGGGGGGGCCCACCGGGGAGCTGTTTTTT
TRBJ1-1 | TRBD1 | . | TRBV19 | CASSRFLSAGGAGTEAFF | TGTGCCAGTAGTAGGTTCTTGTCCGCAGGGGGCGCGGGTACTGAAGCTTTCTTT
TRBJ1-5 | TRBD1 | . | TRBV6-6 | CASSYLGQGGNQPQHF | TGTGCCAGCAGTTATTTGGGACAGGGAGGGAATCAGCCCCAGCATTTT
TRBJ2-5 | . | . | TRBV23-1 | CASSQSDRQGGKETQYF | TGCGCCAGCAGTCAATCCGATCGGCAGGGCGGGAAAGAGACCCAGTACTTC
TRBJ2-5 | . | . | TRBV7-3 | CASSPIGGRQETQYF | TGTGCCAGCAGTCCTATCGGGGGGCGGCAAGAGACCCAGTACTTC